This is a list of T cell receptor beta chains from one sample in a study of shared clonotypes between healthy human individuals. TCRdb's copy holds only in-frame clones and misses some; the assay was immunoSEQ multiplex PCR. Among about 1 million clones listed, approximately 76% were seen once. Material: memory CD4+ T cells sorted from blood. All receptors derive from a man aged 18 to 30 in good health. Each CDR3 is given with its conserved first and last residue. The D gene is left open where the match is weak. Size tells how often a clone was seen (once, few, many) or the class of an expanded clone, and some rows leave it out.

CDR3 protein	CDR3 DNA	D gene	J gene	clone size	V gene
CASRWGPEGNQPQHF	TGTGCCAGCAGGTGGGGACCGGAAGGCAATCAGCCCCAGCATTTT	NA	TRBJ1-5	NA	TRBV6-1
CASRTGGGSYNEQFF	TGTGCCAGCAGAACCGGGGGCGGGAGTTACAATGAGCAGTTCTTC	NA	TRBJ2-1	NA	TRBV7-2
CASSYSERSPLHF	TGTGCCAGCAGTTACTCCGAGCGGTCACCCCTCCACTTT	NA	TRBJ1-6	NA	TRBV6-5
CARIEDSQETQYF	TGTGCCAGAATTGAGGACTCTCAAGAGACCCAGTACTTC	NA	TRBJ2-5	NA	TRBV27
CASSLDVGATNEKLFF	TGTGCCAGCAGCTTAGATGTAGGGGCAACTAATGAAAAACTGTTTTTT	NA	TRBJ1-4	NA	TRBV7-9
CASSETRGSGGYTF	TGTGCCAGCAGTGAAACCAGGGGGTCAGGCGGCTACACCTTC	TRBD1	TRBJ1-2	once	TRBV25-1
CAISAGAANTEAFF	TGTGCCATCAGTGCGGGGGCTGCCAACACTGAAGCTTTCTTT	NA	TRBJ1-1	many	TRBV10-3
CASSLRSGTLNTGELFF	TGTGCCAGCAGCTTACGGAGCGGGACCCTGAACACCGGGGAGCTGTTTTTT	TRBD2	TRBJ2-2	few	TRBV7-9
CASITGGENYEQYF	TGTGCCAGCATCACAGGGGGGGAAAACTACGAGCAGTACTTC	NA	TRBJ2-7	NA	TRBV28
CASSIDRGAGGYTF	TGTGCCAGTAGTATAGATCGGGGGGCTGGCGGCTACACCTTC	NA	TRBJ1-2	NA	TRBV19
CASSPDNTDTQYF	TGTGCCAGCTCACCGGACAACACAGATACGCAGTATTTT	NA	TRBJ2-3	NA	TRBV18
CAISDPGGSADTQYF	TGTGCCATCAGTGACCCAGGCGGGAGTGCAGATACGCAGTATTTT	TRBD2	TRBJ2-3	NA	TRBV10-3
CASSFSWEYGYTF	TGTGCCAGCAGTTTCAGCTGGGAGTATGGCTACACCTTC	NA	TRBJ1-2	few	TRBV28
CASGQLNEQFF	TGTGCCAGTGGACAGCTCAATGAGCAGTTCTTC	NA	TRBJ2-1	NA	TRBV9
CASRGQSYEQYF	TGTGCCAGCAGGGGACAGAGTTACGAGCAGTACTTC	TRBD1	TRBJ2-7	NA	TRBV6-5
CAWSPGLNEKLFF	TGTGCCTGGAGTCCGGGCCTTAATGAAAAACTGTTTTTT	NA	TRBJ1-4	many	TRBV30
CASSLSGRISPLHF	TGTGCCAGCAGCTTATCGGGGAGAATCTCACCCCTCCACTTT	NA	TRBJ1-6	NA	TRBV11-2
CASRGNQETQYF	TGTGCCAGCAGGGGAAACCAAGAGACCCAGTACTTC	NA	TRBJ2-5	NA	TRBV28
CAWSVGLGDNEQFF	TGTGCCTGGAGTGTAGGCCTGGGGGACAATGAGCAGTTCTTC	NA	TRBJ2-1	NA	TRBV30
CAWSRTLMNYGYTF	TGTGCCTGGAGTAGGACATTAATGAACTATGGCTACACCTTC	NA	TRBJ1-2	once	TRBV30
CASSIEGGRTVYGYTF	TGTGCCAGTAGTATAGAGGGCGGCAGGACAGTCTATGGCTACACCTTC	NA	TRBJ1-2	once	TRBV19
CATSRGGTEAYEQYF	TGTGCCACCAGCAGAGGGGGGACAGAAGCCTACGAGCAGTACTTC	TRBD1	TRBJ2-7	NA	TRBV15
CASSLGREQYF	TGTGCCAGCAGTTTAGGCAGAGAGCAGTACTTC	NA	TRBJ2-7	NA	TRBV28
CSVERDPNEQFF	TGCAGCGTTGAGAGGGATCCTAATGAGCAGTTCTTC	NA	TRBJ2-1	NA	TRBV29-1
CGCGARREPQHF	TGTGGTTGCGGGGCCCGACGAGAGCCCCAGCATTTT	NA	TRBJ1-5	NA	TRBV28
CASSRNQMDEQYF	TGCGCCAGCAGTCGGAACCAGATGGACGAGCAGTACTTC	NA	TRBJ2-7	NA	TRBV10-1
CASSYSKGPGTGYTF	TGTGCCAGCAGTTACTCGAAAGGTCCAGGGACTGGCTACACCTTC	NA	TRBJ1-2	NA	TRBV6-6
CASLEGDGGNTIYF	TGTGCCAGCCTGGAGGGGGACGGTGGAAACACCATATATTTT	NA	TRBJ1-3	NA	TRBV19
CDPMDEQFF	TGCGACCCAATGGATGAGCAGTTCTTC	NA	TRBJ2-1	NA	TRBV3-2
CASSKDRAYSGNTIYF	TGTGCCAGCAGCAAGGACAGGGCCTACTCTGGAAACACCATATATTTT	TRBD1	TRBJ1-3	NA	TRBV7-2
CASTTQGALNTEAFF	TGCGCCAGCACGACACAGGGGGCCTTGAACACTGAAGCTTTCTTT	TRBD1	TRBJ1-1	NA	TRBV5-1
CAISEPGETQYF	TGTGCCATCAGTGAACCGGGGGAGACCCAGTACTTC	NA	TRBJ2-5	NA	TRBV10-3
CASKETGITNTGELFF	TGTGCCAGCAAAGAGACAGGGATAACGAACACCGGGGAGCTGTTTTTT	TRBD1	TRBJ2-2	NA	TRBV7-8
CASSLRGRDEAFF	TGCGCCAGCAGCTTAAGGGGGCGGGATGAAGCTTTCTTT	TRBD1	TRBJ1-1	few	TRBV5-1
CASSGGTANTEAFF	TGTGCCAGCAGTGGAGGGACAGCCAACACTGAAGCTTTCTTT	TRBD1	TRBJ1-1	NA	TRBV6-1
CASSFSTNTEAFF	TGTGCCAGCAGCTTCTCGACCAACACTGAAGCTTTCTTT	NA	TRBJ1-1	NA	TRBV11-2
CASRMSNQPQHF	TGTGCCAGCAGAATGAGCAATCAGCCCCAGCATTTT	NA	TRBJ1-5	NA	TRBV12-1
CASSLFDFNSPLHF	TGTGCCAGCAGCTTATTCGACTTTAATTCACCCCTCCACTTT	NA	TRBJ1-6	few	TRBV7-8
CASSQGGQGLGTEAFF	TGCGCCAGCAGCCAAGGGGGACAGGGGCTGGGAACTGAAGCTTTCTTT	TRBD1	TRBJ1-1	NA	TRBV4-1
CASSQSGTGPIEQFF	TGCGCCAGCAGCCAATCCGGGACAGGTCCGATTGAGCAGTTCTTC	TRBD1	TRBJ2-1	NA	TRBV4-1
CASTLSPGFNSPLHF	TGTGCCAGCACTTTATCACCAGGCTTTAATTCACCCCTCCACTTT	NA	TRBJ1-6	NA	TRBV6-1